The clone carrying this TCR beta chain was picked up a small number of times. These data come from a study of blood T cells in healthy people across ages. Primers used in a second PCR of roughly 7 to 12 cycles were a sample-barcoded 5' primer and a J-beta primer mix. Each cDNA was tagged by a template-switch adaptor containing 12 random nucleotides. TCRdb called the 5' RACE reads again in MiXCR, with one record for every CDR3 protein. The sample holds some 690,000 distinct CDR3 sequences, approximately 21% seen once. This CDR3 is built from 14 residues. Germline loops: CDR1 SGHDT, CDR2 YYEEEE. Trimming cost V 0 bases and J 8 bases; bases outside gene matches: 5. The amount of total RNA extracted per sample was at least 6 micrograms.

The receptor comes from a man aged 70-80 years in good health. The sequencing sample was made of blood. J is TRBJ2-3 and V is TRBV5-6, with TRBD2 identical over 8 bases. CDR3 bases: TGTGCCAGCAGCTTGGTGCGGGGGGAGGGTACGCAGTATTTT. Encoded protein: CASSLVRGEGTQYF. The complete variable domain, with remaining parts taken from reference TRBV5-6 and TRBJ2-3, reads DAGVTQSPTHLIKTRGQQVTLRCSPKSGHDTVSWYQQALGQGPQFIFQYYEEEERQRGNFPDRFSGHQFPNYSSELNVNALLLGDSALYLCASSLVRGEGTQYFGPGTRLTVL.